The entry below describes one T cell receptor (beta chain). With 1 base removed from V and 0 bases from J, the gap between germline ends came to 10 bases. Germline CDR1 LNHNV, CDR2 YYDKDF (reference sequence). CDR3 length: 16 amino acids. The record originates from a study of control samples from healthy donors and cancer patients. TCRdb's copy holds only in-frame clones and misses some; the assay was immunoSEQ multiplex PCR. Of about 250,000 clones in the sample, over 75% were seen once. The receptor was isolated from a woman aged 55-69 years with lung cancer. Sequencing was carried out using PBMCs. V usage is TRBV15 and J usage is TRBJ2-1; D ambiguous. CDR3 nucleotides: TGTGCCACCAGCAGAGGTTCAGGTAGCTCCTACAATGAGCAGTTCTTC. Protein: CATSRGSGSSYNEQFF.